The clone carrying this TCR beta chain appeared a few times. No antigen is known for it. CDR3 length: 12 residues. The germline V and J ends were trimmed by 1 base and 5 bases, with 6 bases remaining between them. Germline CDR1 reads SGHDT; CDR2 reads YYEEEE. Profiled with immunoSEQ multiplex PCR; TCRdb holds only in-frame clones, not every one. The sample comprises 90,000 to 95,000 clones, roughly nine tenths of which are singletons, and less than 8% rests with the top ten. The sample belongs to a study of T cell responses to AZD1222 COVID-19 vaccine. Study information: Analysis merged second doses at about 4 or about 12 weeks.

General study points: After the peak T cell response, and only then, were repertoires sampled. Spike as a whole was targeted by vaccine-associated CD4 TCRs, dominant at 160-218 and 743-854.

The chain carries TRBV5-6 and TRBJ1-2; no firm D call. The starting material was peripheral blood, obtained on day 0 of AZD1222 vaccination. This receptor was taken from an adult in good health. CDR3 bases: TGTGCCAGCAGCTTGCCAGCGTATGGCTACACCTTC. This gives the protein CASSLPAYGYTF.